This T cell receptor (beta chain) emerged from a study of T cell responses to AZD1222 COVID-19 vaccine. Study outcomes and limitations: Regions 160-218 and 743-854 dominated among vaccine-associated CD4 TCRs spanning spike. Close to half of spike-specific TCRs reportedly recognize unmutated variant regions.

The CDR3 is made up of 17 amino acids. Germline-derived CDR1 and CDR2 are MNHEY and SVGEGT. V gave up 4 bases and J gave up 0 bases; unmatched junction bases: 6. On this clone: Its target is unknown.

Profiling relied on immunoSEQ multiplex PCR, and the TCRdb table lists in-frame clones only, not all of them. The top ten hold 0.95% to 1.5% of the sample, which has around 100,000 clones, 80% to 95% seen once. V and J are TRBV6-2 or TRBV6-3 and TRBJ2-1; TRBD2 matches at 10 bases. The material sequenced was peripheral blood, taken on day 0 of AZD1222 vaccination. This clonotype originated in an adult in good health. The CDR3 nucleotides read TGTGCCAGCAGTTTAGGACTAGCGGCCCCCTCCTACAATGAGCAGTTCTTC. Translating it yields CASSLGLAAPSYNEQFF.